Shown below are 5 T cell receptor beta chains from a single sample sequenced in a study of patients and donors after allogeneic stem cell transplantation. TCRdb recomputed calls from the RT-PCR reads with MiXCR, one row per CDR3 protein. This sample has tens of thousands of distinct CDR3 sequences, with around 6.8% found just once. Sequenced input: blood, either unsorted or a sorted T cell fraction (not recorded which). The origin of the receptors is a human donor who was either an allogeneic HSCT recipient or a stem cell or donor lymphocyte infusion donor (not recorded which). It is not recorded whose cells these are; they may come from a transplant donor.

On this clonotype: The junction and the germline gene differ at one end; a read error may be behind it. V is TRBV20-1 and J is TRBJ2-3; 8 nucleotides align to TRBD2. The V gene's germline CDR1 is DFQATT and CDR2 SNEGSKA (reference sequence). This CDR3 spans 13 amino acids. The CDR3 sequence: CSARRTSRDTQYF. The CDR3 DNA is TGCAGTGCTAGAAGGACTAGCAGAGATACGCAGTATTTT.

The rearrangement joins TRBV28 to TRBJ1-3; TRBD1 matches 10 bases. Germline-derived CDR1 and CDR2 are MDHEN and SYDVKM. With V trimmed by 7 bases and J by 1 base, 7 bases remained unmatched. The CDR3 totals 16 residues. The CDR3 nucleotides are TGTGCCAGCACCTTAGGGGGACAGGGGTCTGGAAACACCATATATTTT. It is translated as CASTLGGQGSGNTIYF. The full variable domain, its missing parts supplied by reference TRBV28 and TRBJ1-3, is DVKVTQSSRYLVKRTGEKVFLECVQDMDHENMFWYRQDPGLGLRLIYFSYDVKMKEKGDIPEGYSVSREKKERFSLILESASTNQTSMYLCASTLGGQGSGNTIYFGEGSWLTVV.

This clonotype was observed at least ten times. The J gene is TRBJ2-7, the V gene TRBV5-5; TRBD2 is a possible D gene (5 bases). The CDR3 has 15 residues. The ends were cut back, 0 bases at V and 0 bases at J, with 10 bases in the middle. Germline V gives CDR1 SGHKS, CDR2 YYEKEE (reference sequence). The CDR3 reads CASSLADFSSYEQYF. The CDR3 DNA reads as TGTGCCAGCAGCTTGGCGGACTTTTCCTCCTACGAGCAGTACTTC. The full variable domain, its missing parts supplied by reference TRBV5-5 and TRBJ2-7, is DAGVTQSPTHLIKTRGQQVTLRCSPISGHKSVSWYQQVLGQGPQFIFQYYEKEERGRGNFPDRFSARQFPNYSSELNVNALLLGDSALYLCASSLADFSSYEQYFGPGTRLTVT.

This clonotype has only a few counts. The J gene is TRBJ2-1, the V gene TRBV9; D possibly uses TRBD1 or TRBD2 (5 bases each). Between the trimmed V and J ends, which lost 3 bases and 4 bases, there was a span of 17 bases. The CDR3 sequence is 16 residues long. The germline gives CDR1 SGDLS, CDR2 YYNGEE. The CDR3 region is CASSAPSGRKYNEQFF. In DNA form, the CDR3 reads TGTGCCAGCAGCGCCCCATCGGGACGGAAATACAATGAGCAGTTCTTC. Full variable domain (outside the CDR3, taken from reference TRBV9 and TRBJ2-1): DSGVTQTPKHLITATGQRVTLRCSPRSGDLSVYWYQQSLDQGLQFLIQYYNGEERAKGNILERFSAQQFPDLHSELNLSSLELGDSALYFCASSAPSGRKYNEQFFGPGTRLTVL.

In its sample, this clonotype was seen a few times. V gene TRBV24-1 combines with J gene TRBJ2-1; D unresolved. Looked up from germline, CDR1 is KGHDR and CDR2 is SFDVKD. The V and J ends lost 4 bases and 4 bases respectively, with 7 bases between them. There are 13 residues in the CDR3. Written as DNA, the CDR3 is TGTGCCACCAGTGACCCAGAATACAATGAGCAGTTCTTC. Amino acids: CATSDPEYNEQFF.